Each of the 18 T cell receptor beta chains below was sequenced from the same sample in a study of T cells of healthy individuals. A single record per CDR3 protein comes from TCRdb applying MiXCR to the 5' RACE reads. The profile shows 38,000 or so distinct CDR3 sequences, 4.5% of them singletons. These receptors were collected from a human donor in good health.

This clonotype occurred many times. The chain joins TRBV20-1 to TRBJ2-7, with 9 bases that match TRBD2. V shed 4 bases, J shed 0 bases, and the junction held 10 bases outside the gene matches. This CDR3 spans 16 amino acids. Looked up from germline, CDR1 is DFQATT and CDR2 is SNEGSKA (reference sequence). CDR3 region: CSATASGKFGSYEQYF. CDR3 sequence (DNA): TGCAGTGCTACGGCTAGCGGGAAGTTCGGCTCCTACGAGCAGTACTTC.

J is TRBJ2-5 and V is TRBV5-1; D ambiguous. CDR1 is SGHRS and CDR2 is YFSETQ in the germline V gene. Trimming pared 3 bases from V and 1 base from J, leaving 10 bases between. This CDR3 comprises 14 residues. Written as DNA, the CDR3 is TGCGCCAGCAGCTCGCTTTTCACCCAAGAGACCCAGTACTTC. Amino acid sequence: CASSSLFTQETQYF.

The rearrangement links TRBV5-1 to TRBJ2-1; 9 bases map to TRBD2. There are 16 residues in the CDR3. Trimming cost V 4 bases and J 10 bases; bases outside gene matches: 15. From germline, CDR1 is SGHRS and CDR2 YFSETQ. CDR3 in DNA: TGCGCCAGCAGCCTCACCTCTGGCGGGGGGGCATGGGAGCAGTTCTTC. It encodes CASSLTSGGGAWEQFF.

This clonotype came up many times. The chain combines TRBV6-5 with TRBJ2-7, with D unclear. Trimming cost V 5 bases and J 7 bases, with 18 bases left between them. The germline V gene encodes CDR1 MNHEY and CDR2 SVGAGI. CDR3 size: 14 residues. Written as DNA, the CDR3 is TGTGCCAGCAGTCGGTCCCTCGGGTCTTGGGAGCAGTACTTC. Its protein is CASSRSLGSWEQYF.

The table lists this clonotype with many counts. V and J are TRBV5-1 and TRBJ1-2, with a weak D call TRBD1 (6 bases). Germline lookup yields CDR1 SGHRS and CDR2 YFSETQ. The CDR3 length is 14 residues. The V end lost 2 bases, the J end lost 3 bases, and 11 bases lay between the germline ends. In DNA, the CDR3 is TGCGCCAGCAGCTTTCCGGGGGGCGACTATGGCTACACCTTC. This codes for CASSFPGGDYGYTF. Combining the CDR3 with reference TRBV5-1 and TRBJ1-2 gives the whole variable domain KAGVTQTPRYLIKTRGQQVTLSCSPISGHRSVSWYQQTPGQGLQFLFEYFSETQRNKGNFPGRFSGRQFSNSRSEMNVSTLELGDSALYLCASSFPGGDYGYTFGSGTRLTVV.

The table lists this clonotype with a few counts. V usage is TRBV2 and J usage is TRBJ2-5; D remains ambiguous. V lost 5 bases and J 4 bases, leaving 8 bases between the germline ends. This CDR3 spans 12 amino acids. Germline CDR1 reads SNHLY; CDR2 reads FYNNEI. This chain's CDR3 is CASSFARETQYF. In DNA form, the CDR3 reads TGTGCCAGCAGTTTCGCCCGAGAGACCCAGTACTTC.

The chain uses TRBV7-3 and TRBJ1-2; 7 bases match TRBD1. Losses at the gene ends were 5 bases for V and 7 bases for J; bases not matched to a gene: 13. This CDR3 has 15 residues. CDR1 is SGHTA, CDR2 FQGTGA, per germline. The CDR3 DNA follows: TGTGCCAGCAGCACTTCCCAACAGGGGATTGGTGGCTACACCTTC. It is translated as CASSTSQQGIGGYTF.

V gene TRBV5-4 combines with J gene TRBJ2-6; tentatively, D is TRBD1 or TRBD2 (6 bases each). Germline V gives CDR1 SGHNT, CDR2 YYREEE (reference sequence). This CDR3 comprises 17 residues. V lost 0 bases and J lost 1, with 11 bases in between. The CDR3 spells CASSLETGRSGANVLTF. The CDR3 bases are TGTGCCAGCAGCTTGGAAACAGGGAGGTCTGGGGCCAACGTCCTGACTTTC.

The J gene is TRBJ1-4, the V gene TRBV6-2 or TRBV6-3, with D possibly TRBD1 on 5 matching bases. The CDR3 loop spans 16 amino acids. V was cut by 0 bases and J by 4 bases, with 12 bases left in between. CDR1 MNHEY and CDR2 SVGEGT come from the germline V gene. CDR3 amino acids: CASSYSSGAVNEKLFF. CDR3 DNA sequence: TGTGCCAGCAGTTACTCGTCCGGGGCCGTTAATGAAAAACTGTTTTTT.

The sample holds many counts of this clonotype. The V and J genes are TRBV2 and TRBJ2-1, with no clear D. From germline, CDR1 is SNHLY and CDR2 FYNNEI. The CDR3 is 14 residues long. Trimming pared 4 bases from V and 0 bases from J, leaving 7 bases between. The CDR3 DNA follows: TGTGCCAGCAGTGGTGGTAGCTCCTACAATGAGCAGTTCTTC. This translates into CASSGGSSYNEQFF.

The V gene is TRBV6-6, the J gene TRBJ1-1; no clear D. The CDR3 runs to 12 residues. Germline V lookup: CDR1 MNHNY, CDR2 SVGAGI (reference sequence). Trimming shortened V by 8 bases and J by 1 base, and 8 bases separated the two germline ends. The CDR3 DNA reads TGTGCCAGCCGGGAACAGAACACTGAAGCTTTCTTT. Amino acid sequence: CASREQNTEAFF.

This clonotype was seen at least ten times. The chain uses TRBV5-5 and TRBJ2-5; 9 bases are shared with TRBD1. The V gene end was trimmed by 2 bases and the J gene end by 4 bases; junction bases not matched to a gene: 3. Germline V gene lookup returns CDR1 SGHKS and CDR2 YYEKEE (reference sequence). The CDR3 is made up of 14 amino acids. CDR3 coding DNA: TGTGCCAGCAGCTTTGACAGGGGGGCAGAGACCCAGTACTTC. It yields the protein CASSFDRGAETQYF.

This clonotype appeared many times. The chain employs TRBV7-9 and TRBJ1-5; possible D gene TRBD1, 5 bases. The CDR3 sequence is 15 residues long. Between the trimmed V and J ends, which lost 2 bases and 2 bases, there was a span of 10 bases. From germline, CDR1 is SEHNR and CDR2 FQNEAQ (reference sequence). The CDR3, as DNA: TGTGCCAGCAGCTTACTAGGGGATGGCAATCAGCCCCAGCATTTT. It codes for CASSLLGDGNQPQHF.

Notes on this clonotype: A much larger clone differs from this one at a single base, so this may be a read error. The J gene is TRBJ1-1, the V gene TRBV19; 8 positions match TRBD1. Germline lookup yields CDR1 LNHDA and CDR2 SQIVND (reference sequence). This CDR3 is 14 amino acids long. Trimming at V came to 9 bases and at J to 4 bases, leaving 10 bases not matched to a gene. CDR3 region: CASSTQGASTEAFF. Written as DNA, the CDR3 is TGTGCCAGCTCCACTCAGGGGGCTAGCACTGAAGCTTTCTTT.

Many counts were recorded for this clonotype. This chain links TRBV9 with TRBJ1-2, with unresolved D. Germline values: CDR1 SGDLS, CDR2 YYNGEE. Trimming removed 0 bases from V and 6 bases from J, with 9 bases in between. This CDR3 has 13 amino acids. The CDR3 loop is CASSVAGENGYTF. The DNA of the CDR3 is TGTGCCAGCAGCGTAGCCGGCGAGAATGGCTACACCTTC. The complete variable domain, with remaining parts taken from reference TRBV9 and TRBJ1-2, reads DSGVTQTPKHLITATGQRVTLRCSPRSGDLSVYWYQQSLDQGLQFLIQYYNGEERAKGNILERFSAQQFPDLHSELNLSSLELGDSALYFCASSVAGENGYTFGSGTRLTVV.

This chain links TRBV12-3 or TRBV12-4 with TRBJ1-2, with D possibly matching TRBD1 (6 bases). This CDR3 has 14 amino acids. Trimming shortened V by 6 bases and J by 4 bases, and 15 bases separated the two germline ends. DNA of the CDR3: TGTGCCAGCAGCCCCATCGGGACAACCTATGGCTACACCTTC. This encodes CASSPIGTTYGYTF.

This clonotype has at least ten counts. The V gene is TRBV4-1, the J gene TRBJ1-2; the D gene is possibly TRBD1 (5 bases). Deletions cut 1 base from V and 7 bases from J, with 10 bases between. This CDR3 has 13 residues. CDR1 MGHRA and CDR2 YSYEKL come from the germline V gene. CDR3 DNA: TGCGCCAGCAGCCAAGCTGGGGGAGGTGGCTACACCTTC. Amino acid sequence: CASSQAGGGGYTF.

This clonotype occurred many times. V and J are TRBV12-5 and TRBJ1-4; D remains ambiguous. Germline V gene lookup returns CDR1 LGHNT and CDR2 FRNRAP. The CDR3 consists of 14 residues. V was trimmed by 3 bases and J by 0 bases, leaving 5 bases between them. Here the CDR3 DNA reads TGTGCTAGTGGTTTCGGGGCAACTAATGAAAAACTGTTTTTT. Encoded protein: CASGFGATNEKLFF.